This T cell receptor (beta chain) was obtained from a study of cytomegalovirus exposure and HLA in healthy donors. This clone was counted a single time. What it binds is unknown. Each donor was healthy, and each was a bone marrow donor. 13 Jbeta primers and 60 Vbeta primers were used for the PCR. The method was immunoSEQ multiplex PCR; TCRdb's version includes in-frame clones alone and lacks a portion of them. The repertoire has about 160,000 clones, roughly three quarters of them found once; the top ten carry 4.5% to 5%. The CDR3 length is 21 residues. Germline trimming cut 1 base from V and 5 bases from J; bases unmatched to any gene: 16. Germline V gene data show CDR1 as SGHDN and CDR2 as FVKESK. Study conclusions and caveats: Usually a TCR sequence was rare, but some public TCRs were found in many donors. A later analysis reportedly found fewer N-insertions in an Asian-associated ancestry cluster than the approximately 700-donor mean. Reportedly, diagnosis of cytomegalovirus status by the classifier showed high specificity and sensitivity.

This receptor was taken from a man aged 18-30 years in good health and CMV-seropositive. The chain employs TRBV14 and TRBJ2-1; 14 bases fit TRBD2. The sample consisted of PBMCs. This CDR3 is CASSQVRYRLAGGPSHNEQFF. CDR3 in DNA: TGTGCCAGCAGCCAAGTTAGGTATCGACTAGCGGGAGGGCCCTCGCACAATGAGCAGTTCTTC.